Each of the 17 T cell receptor beta chains below was sequenced from the same sample in a study of early T cells in non-severe SARS-CoV-2 infection. Each CDR3 protein is one row after TCRdb ran MiXCR on the 5' RACE reads. The repertoire includes about 110,000 distinct CDR3 sequences, around 10% of them detected once, and roughly 2.9% sits in the top ten. The sample consisted of whole blood. These receptors originate from an adult who was a healthcare worker with PCR-confirmed SARS-CoV-2 infection or an uninfected control (not recorded which).

The CDR3: CASRDSASPYEQYF. The CDR3 DNA sequence: TGTGCCAGTAGGGACAGCGCCTCCCCCTACGAGCAGTACTTC. The chain links TRBV19 to TRBJ2-7, with a tentative D call TRBD1 (6 bases). This CDR3 spans 14 amino acids. Germline CDR1 reads LNHDA; CDR2 reads SQIVND (reference sequence). The V and J ends lost 6 bases and 2 bases respectively, with 14 bases between them.

This clonotype appeared a few times. The genes are TRBV2 and TRBJ2-3, with D unresolved. Germline loops: CDR1 SNHLY, CDR2 FYNNEI. CDR3 size: 15 residues. V was cut by 6 bases and J by 0 bases, with 13 bases left in between. DNA for the CDR3: TGTGCCAGCAGCGCCGCTAGTTCTAGCACAGATACGCAGTATTTT. This codes for CASSAASSSTDTQYF.

The rearrangement joins TRBV4-1 to TRBJ1-4, with D possibly being TRBD1 (5 bases). CDR1 MGHRA and CDR2 YSYEKL come from the germline V gene. V was cut by 2 bases and J by 7 bases, with 11 bases left in between. The CDR3 extends over 14 amino acids. CDR3 coding DNA: TGCGCCAGCAGCCAACCGGCGGGGGGTGAAAAACTGTTTTTT. This translates into CASSQPAGGEKLFF.

This clonotype was counted at least ten times. J is TRBJ2-3 and V is TRBV5-4; the D is unclear. The V end was cut by 5 bases, the J end by 5 bases, with 6 bases between. The germline V gene has CDR1 SGHNT and CDR2 YYREEE (reference sequence). The CDR3 is 11 amino acids. CDR3: CASRPEDTQYF. The CDR3 DNA sequence: TGTGCCAGCAGACCGGAAGATACGCAGTATTTT.

This chain uses TRBV9 with TRBJ2-3, with no clear D. Germline lookup yields CDR1 SGDLS and CDR2 YYNGEE. Trimming cost V 0 bases and J 2 bases, with 7 bases left between them. The length of the CDR3 is 14 residues. CDR3 in amino acids: CASSVGAATDTQYF. The CDR3 DNA follows: TGTGCCAGCAGCGTAGGGGCAGCCACAGATACGCAGTATTTT.

This clonotype occurred many times. The chain employs TRBV18 and TRBJ2-4, with 10 bases lining up with TRBD2. Trimming took 3 bases from V and 0 from J; bases not matched to a gene: 8. The CDR3 totals 18 residues. Per the germline V gene, CDR1 is KGHSH and CDR2 is LQKENI. CDR3 sequence: CASSPLAGVSLAKNIQYF. CDR3 nucleotides: TGTGCCAGCTCACCTCTAGCGGGAGTCTCCCTAGCCAAAAACATTCAGTACTTC.

The sample holds a few counts of this clonotype. V is TRBV3-1 and J is TRBJ2-1; 7 bases line up with TRBD1. This CDR3 is 16 amino acids long. Per the germline V gene, CDR1 is LGHDT and CDR2 is YNNKEL (reference sequence). Trimming at V came to 1 base and at J to 9 bases, leaving 12 bases not matched to a gene. The CDR3 bases are TGTGCCAGCAGCCAAGTTTCCCCAGGGGGAGTGGGTGAGCAGTTCTTC. This encodes CASSQVSPGGVGEQFF.

This clonotype occurred a few times. CDR3 sequence: CASSILSGTGEHF. CDR3 in DNA: TGTGCCAGTAGTATCTTATCAGGGACAGGGGAACATTTT. The chain carries TRBV19 and TRBJ1-5; 10 positions agree with TRBD1. The ends lost 3 bases at V and 16 bases at J; junction bases unmatched: 9. The CDR3 loop spans 13 amino acids. Germline V gene lookup returns CDR1 LNHDA and CDR2 SQIVND (reference sequence).

A few counts support this clonotype. The chain couples TRBV11-3 to TRBJ1-3; perhaps TRBD1 as D (5 bases). The germline V gene encodes CDR1 SGHNT and CDR2 YENEEA. The CDR3 loop spans 14 amino acids. The V end lost 9 bases, the J end lost 2 bases, and 14 bases lay between the germline ends. The chain's CDR3 is CASMGVGAGNTIYF. The CDR3 DNA sequence: TGTGCCAGTATGGGGGTCGGTGCTGGAAACACCATATATTTT.

This clonotype was seen repeatedly, ten times or more. This sequence joins TRBV7-9 and TRBJ2-3, with 7 positions matching TRBD2. J was trimmed by 7 bases and V by 6 bases; bases with no gene match: 16. From germline, CDR1 is SEHNR and CDR2 FQNEAQ (reference sequence). The CDR3 is 16 amino acids. CDR3 nucleotides: TGTGCCAGCAGGTTACTGGGGGGGACGGACACGAATACGCAGTATTTT. Its translation is CASRLLGGTDTNTQYF.

This clonotype was seen ten or more times. V and J are TRBV5-1 and TRBJ1-2; possible D gene TRBD1, 5 bases. V lost 4 bases and J lost 6, with 19 bases in between. The CDR3 covers 15 residues. Germline CDR1 reads SGHRS; CDR2 reads YFSETQ. This CDR3 is CASSLRVAGDDGYTF. In nucleotides, the CDR3 is TGCGCCAGCAGCCTCAGGGTCGCAGGTGATGATGGCTACACCTTC.

This clonotype has a count of ten or more. The gene calls are TRBV19 and TRBJ2-3; D call uncertain. The CDR3 consists of 15 residues. The germline V and J ends were trimmed by 5 bases and 0 bases, with 12 bases remaining between them. Germline V lookup: CDR1 LNHDA, CDR2 SQIVND (reference sequence). CDR3 in DNA: TGTGCCAGTAGTCCTCGGACGCGAAGCACAGATACGCAGTATTTT. It is translated as CASSPRTRSTDTQYF.

This clonotype was counted ten times or more. This chain links TRBV5-1 with TRBJ1-5, with D unresolved. Germline CDR1 and CDR2: SGHRS and YFSETQ. V lost 0 bases and J lost 1, with 11 bases in between. This CDR3 is 16 amino acids long. The CDR3 region has the DNA TGCGCCAGCAGCTTGGATGGCAGCAACAGCAATCAGCCCCAGCATTTT. Translating it yields CASSLDGSNSNQPQHF.

At least ten counts were recorded for this clonotype. The V gene is TRBV7-3, the J gene TRBJ1-5; a weak D match, TRBD1 (5 bases). The germline V gene encodes CDR1 SGHTA and CDR2 FQGTGA. There are 16 residues in the CDR3. Trimming cost V 2 bases and J 4 bases, with 15 bases left between them. CDR3 sequence: CASSLSQGRLNQPQHF. As DNA, the CDR3 is TGTGCCAGCAGCTTATCCCAGGGTCGGTTGAATCAGCCCCAGCATTTT.

This clonotype was seen ten or more times. The CDR3 loop reads CASSVGSGRASNEQFF. CDR3 bases: TGTGCCAGCAGCGTAGGGAGCGGGAGGGCCTCCAATGAGCAGTTCTTC. The gene calls are TRBV9 and TRBJ2-1; 10 bases agree with TRBD2. This CDR3 contains 16 residues. V trimming: 0 bases; J trimming: 6 bases; junction bases outside the gene matches: 6. Per germline, CDR1 SGDLS and CDR2 YYNGEE. Combining the CDR3 with reference TRBV9 and TRBJ2-1 gives the whole variable domain DSGVTQTPKHLITATGQRVTLRCSPRSGDLSVYWYQQSLDQGLQFLIQYYNGEERAKGNILERFSAQQFPDLHSELNLSSLELGDSALYFCASSVGSGRASNEQFFGPGTRLTVL.

This clonotype was seen only a few times. The chain is built from TRBV6-6 and TRBJ1-1; D remains unclear. V lost 0 bases to trimming and J lost 3 bases, with 5 bases between them. The CDR3 runs to 13 residues. Germline values: CDR1 MNHNY, CDR2 SVGAGI (reference sequence). The CDR3 DNA is TGTGCCAGCAGTTACTCGGGATACACTGAAGCTTTCTTT. Translating it yields CASSYSGYTEAFF.

V is TRBV29-1 and J is TRBJ2-1; D is possibly TRBD1 or TRBD2 (6 bases each). The CDR3 covers 13 residues. Germline lookup yields CDR1 SQVTM and CDR2 ANQGSEA. Trimming shortened V by 7 bases and J by 4 bases, and 14 bases separated the two germline ends. This chain's CDR3 is CSAPTGAYNEQFF. In DNA form, the CDR3 reads TGCAGCGCCCCGACGGGGGCTTACAATGAGCAGTTCTTC.